The next 12 T cell receptor beta chains were all read from a single sample in a study of cytomegalovirus exposure and HLA in healthy donors. PCR used 60 Vbeta primers and 13 Jbeta primers. Clones were read by immunoSEQ multiplex PCR, and TCRdb kept only the in-frame ones, dropping some. This repertoire shows about 140,000 clones, around 84% found once; its top ten account for around 2.5%. Sequencing used PBMCs. These receptors came from a man aged 45-65 years in good health and CMV-seronegative.

This clone occurred a few times. The J gene is TRBJ2-3, the V gene TRBV19; 9 positions match TRBD2. Losses at the gene ends were 6 bases for V and 0 bases for J; bases not matched to a gene: 4. This CDR3 is 15 amino acids long. Per the germline V gene, CDR1 is LNHDA and CDR2 is SQIVND (reference sequence). CDR3 protein: CASSSSGTSTDTQYF. CDR3 coding DNA: TGTGCCAGTAGCTCTAGCGGGACTAGCACAGATACGCAGTATTTT.

The V call is TRBV29-1, the J call TRBJ2-5; unclear D gene. With 5 bases removed from V and 3 bases from J, the gap between germline ends came to 16 bases. The CDR3 contains 14 residues. CDR1 SQVTM and CDR2 ANQGSEA come from the germline V gene. The CDR3 loop is CSVPLGRTEETQYF. The CDR3 DNA follows: TGCAGCGTTCCCCTCGGTCGTACCGAAGAGACCCAGTACTTC.

The V and J genes are TRBV2 and TRBJ2-7, with a tentative D call TRBD1 (6 bases). The germline CDR1 and CDR2 sequences are SNHLY and FYNNEI. The V end lost 7 bases, the J end lost 5 bases, and 21 bases lay between the germline ends. The CDR3 is made up of 15 amino acids. The CDR3 spells CASISFGQRGDEQYF. The CDR3 bases are TGTGCCAGCATTTCCTTCGGACAGCGTGGGGACGAGCAGTACTTC.

The chain has TRBV5-1 and TRBJ2-2, with a weak D call TRBD1 (6 bases). Germline-derived CDR1 and CDR2 are SGHRS and YFSETQ. Trimming removed 2 bases from V and 4 bases from J, with 18 bases in between. The CDR3 has 17 residues. The CDR3 region is CASSLGLAGQSTGELFF. The DNA for the CDR3 is TGCGCCAGCAGCTTAGGGTTGGCAGGACAGTCCACCGGGGAGCTGTTTTTT.

The V call is TRBV11-2, the J call TRBJ2-1, with TRBD1 identical over 10 bases. Trimming at V came to 4 bases and at J to 4 bases, leaving 13 bases not matched to a gene. Germline CDR1 is SGHAT and CDR2 is FQNNGV. This CDR3 is built from 18 residues. CDR3: CASSSLGGPGQGYNEQFF. CDR3 coding DNA: TGTGCCAGCAGCTCCTTAGGGGGACCGGGACAGGGGTACAATGAGCAGTTCTTC.

This clone was picked up many times. The chain couples TRBV5-1 to TRBJ1-2; D is unresolved. This CDR3 is 15 amino acids long. CDR1 is SGHRS and CDR2 is YFSETQ in the germline V gene. V was clipped by 0 bases and J by 2 bases, with 11 bases between them. As DNA, the CDR3 is TGCGCCAGCAGCTTGGGTGTCAGCGGAAACTATGGCTACACCTTC. Its translation: CASSLGVSGNYGYTF.

The chain recombines TRBV14 with TRBJ2-7, with D tentatively TRBD2 (5 bases). The V gene lost 4 bases and the J gene lost 2 bases, with 15 bases spanning the gap. Germline CDR1 SGHDN, CDR2 FVKESK. The CDR3 extends over 15 amino acids. The CDR3 sequence is CASSRTLPGTYEQYF. The DNA of the CDR3 is TGTGCCAGCAGCCGAACACTCCCGGGAACCTACGAGCAGTACTTC.

This clone turned up a few times. The V and J genes are TRBV19 and TRBJ1-1; a weak D match, TRBD1 (6 bases). Per the germline V gene, CDR1 is LNHDA and CDR2 is SQIVND (reference sequence). Trimming took off 6 bases at V and 2 bases at J, with 16 bases between the two ends. CDR3 length equals 15 residues. CDR3 in DNA: TGTGCCAGTAGGAACTCGCGGGGGCCAAACACTGAAGCTTTCTTT. It translates to CASRNSRGPNTEAFF.

The chain has TRBV28 and TRBJ2-5; TRBD1 is a possible D gene (6 bases). The CDR3 contains 15 residues. Germline lookup yields CDR1 MDHEN and CDR2 SYDVKM. V shed 4 bases and J shed 1 base, with 13 bases lying between them. For the CDR3, the DNA is TGTGCCAGCAGTTGGTTGGGCAGGGGCCAAGAGACCCAGTACTTC. It translates to CASSWLGRGQETQYF. The whole variable domain, filled in from reference TRBV28 and TRBJ2-5, reads DVKVTQSSRYLVKRTGEKVFLECVQDMDHENMFWYRQDPGLGLRLIYFSYDVKMKEKGDIPEGYSVSREKKERFSLILESASTNQTSMYLCASSWLGRGQETQYFGPGTRLLVL.

The chain joins TRBV28 to TRBJ1-2; D may be TRBD1 (6 bases). This CDR3 region has 13 residues. CDR1 and CDR2 from the germline V gene are MDHEN and SYDVKM. V lost 6 bases and J 4 bases, leaving 12 bases between the germline ends. The CDR3 nucleotides read TGTGCCAGCAGCTCTGGACAGCTCTATGGCTACACCTTC. Protein sequence: CASSSGQLYGYTF.

In regard to this clone: The junction differs from germline at one of its ends, possibly a read error. V gene TRBV7-7 combines with J gene TRBJ2-7; TRBD1 might be the D (5 bases). The CDR3 covers 14 residues. Germline V gene lookup returns CDR1 SSHAT and CDR2 FNYEAQ (reference sequence). Written as DNA, the CDR3 is TGTGCTAGCAGCCCAAGGGGCCAGCCCCACGAGCAGTACTTC. Residues: CASSPRGQPHEQYF.

The J gene is TRBJ1-2, the V gene TRBV18, with 9 bases that match TRBD1. CDR3 length: 15 amino acids. Unmatched junction bases numbered 7, after V lost 6 bases and J lost 2 bases. Looked up from germline, CDR1 is KGHSH and CDR2 is LQKENI. The CDR3 coding sequence is TGTGCCAGCTCGGCCGGACAGGGGCACAACTATGGCTACACCTTC. Its translation: CASSAGQGHNYGYTF.